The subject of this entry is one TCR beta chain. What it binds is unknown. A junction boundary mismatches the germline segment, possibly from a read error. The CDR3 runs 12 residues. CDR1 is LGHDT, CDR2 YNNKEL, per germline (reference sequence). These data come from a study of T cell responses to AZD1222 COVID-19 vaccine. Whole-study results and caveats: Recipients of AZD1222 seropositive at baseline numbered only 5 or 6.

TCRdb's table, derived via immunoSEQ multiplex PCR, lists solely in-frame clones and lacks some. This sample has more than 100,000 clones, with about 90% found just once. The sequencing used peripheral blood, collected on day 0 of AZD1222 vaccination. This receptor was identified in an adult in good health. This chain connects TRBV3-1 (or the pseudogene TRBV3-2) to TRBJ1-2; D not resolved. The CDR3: CASSPSVGYLIF. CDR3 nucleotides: TGTGCCAGCAGCCCGTCGGTGGGTTACCTCATCTTC.